The TCR beta chain described here comes from a study of cytomegalovirus exposure and HLA in healthy donors. Study results and caveats: A few CMV-associated chains proved CMV antigen-specific in vitro. When analyzed later, a missense DCLRE1C variant was found to be linked to TCR beta V- and J-gene trimming. Some segments of the V type, notably TRBV6-2 and TRBV6-3, were excluded as indistinguishable.

The CDR3 runs to 17 residues. Germline values: CDR1 SGDLS, CDR2 YYNGEE. Trimming cost V 0 bases and J 1 base, with 14 bases left between them. This PCR relied on a set of 60 Vbeta primers and 13 Jbeta primers. Libraries were prepared by immunoSEQ multiplex PCR; TCRdb keeps only in-frame clonotypes and omits some of them. Its clone listing holds tens of thousands of clones. Of note for this clone: Its specificity is not known.

This sequence originates from a man between 40 and 49 years old in good health and CMV-seronegative. This chain links TRBV9 with TRBJ2-1, with D possibly matching TRBD2 (5 bases). Sequenced: PBMCs. As DNA, the CDR3 is TGTGCCAGCAGCGTAGCGGGCCATGGCGGGTCCTACAATGAGCAGTTCTTC. It codes for CASSVAGHGGSYNEQFF.